This T cell receptor beta chain originates from a study of cytomegalovirus exposure and HLA in healthy donors. Study information: HLA-typed donors were the source of around 77 million unique TCRs held in an early data release. Whole-study results and caveats: Immune exposure information comprised only CMV serostatus.

This PCR relied on a set of 60 Vbeta primers and 13 Jbeta primers. Generated by immunoSEQ multiplex PCR, the TCRdb table keeps only in-frame clones and is missing some. This sample has under 200,000 clones; 86% occur once, and the top ten carry roughly 0.34%. The CDR3 sequence is 12 residues long. Germline V gene sequence: CDR1 SNHLY, CDR2 FYNNEI. V lost 5 bases and J lost 5; bases outside the gene matches: 3. About this clone itself: Its antigen is currently unknown.

The sample was PBMCs. This clonotype was sampled from a woman in her thirties in good health and CMV-seronegative. The chain couples TRBV2 to TRBJ2-7, with 7 bases that match TRBD1. The CDR3, as DNA: TGTGCCAGCAGTCCCGACAGGGACGAGCAGTACTTC. It translates to CASSPDRDEQYF.